These 9 T cell receptor beta chains originate from one sample sequenced in a study of T cell changes during pregnancy in multiple sclerosis (dated by TCRdb to between 2017 and 2020). The library came from the immunoSEQ multiplex PCR assay. TCRdb mirrors the immuneACCESS table, restricted to in-frame sequences. Some clones are absent from its copies; in checked studies, under half trace to an unresolved V gene, and the reason for the others is unknown. The sample contains around 35,000 clones, approximately 92% of them found a single time. The biggest ten clones account for 0.95% to 1.5% of the sample. The sample comprised PBMCs (not recorded whether the cells were cultured). The receptors stem from a female donor with multiple sclerosis, enrolled in a pregnancy study.

This clone has just a few counts. This sequence joins TRBV11-2 and TRBJ1-4; D uncertain. Germline V gives CDR1 SGHAT, CDR2 FQNNGV. The CDR3 is made up of 13 amino acids. V lost 4 bases and J 8 bases, leaving 11 bases between the germline ends. Written as DNA, the CDR3 is TGTGCCAGCAGCTCGAGTTCCCAGGAAAAACTGTTTTTT. Translating it yields CASSSSSQEKLFF.

This clone was recorded only once. The chain employs TRBV5-6 and TRBJ1-1, with 7 bases identical to TRBD1. Germline V lookup: CDR1 SGHDT, CDR2 YYEEEE. With V trimmed by 4 bases and J by 2 bases, 8 bases remained unmatched. CDR3 length: 15 residues. The CDR3: CASSPRQGRNTEAFF. For the CDR3, the DNA is TGTGCCAGCAGCCCGCGACAGGGAAGAAACACTGAAGCTTTCTTT.

The J gene is TRBJ2-7, the V gene TRBV5-5; unclear D gene. The germline gives CDR1 SGHKS, CDR2 YYEKEE (reference sequence). The CDR3 consists of 11 residues. The V gene lost 7 bases and the J gene lost 0 bases, with 5 bases spanning the gap. The chain's CDR3 is CASGLSYEQYF. The CDR3 region has the DNA TGTGCCAGCGGCCTCTCCTACGAGCAGTACTTC.

The chain is built from TRBV18 and TRBJ2-7; 7 nucleotides align to TRBD1. CDR3 length: 18 residues. CDR1 and CDR2 from the germline V gene are KGHSH and LQKENI. V lost 2 bases and J lost 4; bases outside the gene matches: 17. The CDR3 region has the DNA TGTGCCAGCTCACCAACGCGAGCAGGGGCAGGGGGAAGGTACGAGCAGTACTTC. Its translation: CASSPTRAGAGGRYEQYF.

This chain uses TRBV28 with TRBJ1-2, with no clear D. Germline V gives CDR1 MDHEN, CDR2 SYDVKM. V was shortened by 2 bases and J by 6 bases, with 10 bases between the two germline ends. This CDR3 spans 13 amino acids. The CDR3 here is CASSLNTADGYTF. CDR3 in DNA: TGTGCCAGCAGTTTAAACACCGCCGATGGCTACACCTTC.

The chain employs TRBV11-2 and TRBJ2-7; 9 positions agree with TRBD2. The CDR3 runs 15 residues. V shed 4 bases, J shed 0 bases, and the junction held 4 bases outside the gene matches. Germline CDR1 and CDR2: SGHAT and FQNNGV. The CDR3 bases are TGTGCCAGCAGCTCCCTAGCGGGGCGCTCCTACGAGCAGTACTTC. Translated: CASSSLAGRSYEQYF.

The CDR3: CASSYSKGWENTIYF. Here the CDR3 DNA reads TGTGCCAGCAGTTACTCAAAGGGATGGGAAAACACCATATATTTT. The rearrangement links TRBV6-5 to TRBJ1-3; the D is unclear. V lost 0 bases and J 6 bases, leaving 12 bases between the germline ends. This CDR3 contains 15 residues. CDR1 and CDR2 from the germline V gene are MNHEY and SVGAGI.

The chain has TRBV28 and TRBJ1-4, with 8 bases aligning to TRBD1. CDR1 is MDHEN and CDR2 is SYDVKM in the germline V gene. There are 14 residues in the CDR3. V trimming: 4 bases; J trimming: 8 bases; junction bases outside the gene matches: 6. The CDR3 is CASSSDRGGEKLFF. CDR3 DNA: TGTGCCAGCAGTTCTGACAGGGGAGGGGAAAAACTGTTTTTT.

The chain combines TRBV19 with TRBJ1-1; 7 bases are a match to TRBD1. Germline trimming cut 6 bases from V and 0 bases from J; bases unmatched to any gene: 10. Germline lookup yields CDR1 LNHDA and CDR2 SQIVND (reference sequence). The CDR3 is 16 amino acids. CDR3 coding DNA: TGTGCCAGTAGGACCTCCAGGGGGTTTATGAACACTGAAGCTTTCTTT. It yields the protein CASRTSRGFMNTEAFF.